The 23 T cell receptor beta chains below come from one sample, sequenced in a study of CD8 T cells in ankylosing spondylitis. TCRdb re-called the 5' RACE reads with MiXCR, one entry per CDR3 protein. The sample lists tens of thousands of distinct CDR3 sequences; 5.3% were seen once. Source material: blood, either unsorted or a sorted T cell fraction (not recorded which). Every receptor here comes from a female donor with ankylosing spondylitis or in good health (not recorded which).

Sample share makes this clonotype medium-sized (0.01 to 0.1%). The V call is TRBV9, the J call TRBJ2-5, with a possible D match to TRBD2 (6 bases). Germline values: CDR1 SGDLS, CDR2 YYNGEE. V was pared by 2 bases and J by 4 bases, with 9 bases between. CDR3 size: 13 residues. The CDR3 loop is CASSVSGRETQYF. The CDR3 nucleotides read TGTGCCAGCAGCGTTTCCGGGAGAGAGACCCAGTACTTC.

The chain has TRBV9 and TRBJ2-3; 8 bases line up with TRBD2. The CDR3 is 16 amino acids. The J segment lost 1 base and the V segment lost 2 bases, leaving 6 bases of the junction unmatched. Germline V CDR1 and CDR2: SGDLS, YYNGEE. The CDR3 DNA is TGTGCCAGCAGCGTGGGACTAGTTCGGGGCACAGATACGCAGTATTTT. Translating it yields CASSVGLVRGTDTQYF.

The table lists this clonotype with many counts. The chain links TRBV9 to TRBJ2-6; D gene uncertain. The CDR3 has 17 amino acids. Germline CDR1 and CDR2: SGDLS and YYNGEE. The V end was cut by 4 bases, the J end by 0 bases, with 14 bases between. The CDR3 here is CASSPRPYSSGANVLTF. CDR3 in DNA: TGTGCCAGCAGCCCCCGCCCCTACAGCTCTGGGGCCAACGTCCTGACTTTC.

This clonotype showed up many times. J is TRBJ2-1 and V is TRBV9; 9 bases agree with TRBD1. Germline loops: CDR1 SGDLS, CDR2 YYNGEE. The CDR3 sequence is 14 residues long. After removal of 4 bases from V and 4 bases from J, the junction contained 3 bases not matched to a gene. The CDR3 bases are TGTGCCAGCAGCTTTGGACAGGGGTACAATGAGCAGTTCTTC. Its translation: CASSFGQGYNEQFF.

This clonotype was detected many times. The chain employs TRBV9 and TRBJ2-7; tentatively, D is TRBD1 or TRBD2 (5 bases each). Germline loops: CDR1 SGDLS, CDR2 YYNGEE. The CDR3 covers 14 residues. Trimming stripped 0 bases from V and 0 bases from J, with 7 bases between. CDR3 sequence reads: CASSVDGASYEQYF. For the CDR3, the DNA is TGTGCCAGCAGCGTAGACGGGGCCTCCTACGAGCAGTACTTC.

Ten or more counts support this clonotype. This sequence joins TRBV9 and TRBJ1-3, with D perhaps TRBD1 (5 bases). CDR3 length: 17 amino acids. The germline gives CDR1 SGDLS, CDR2 YYNGEE. V lost 0 bases, J lost 3 bases, and 16 bases lay in between. In DNA form, the CDR3 reads TGTGCCAGCAGCGTAGACCTATTAGGGGTTTATGGAAACACCATATATTTT. This sequence encodes CASSVDLLGVYGNTIYF.

The CDR3 region is CASSFEPGVLFF. Written as DNA, the CDR3 is TGTGCCAGCAGCTTTGAGCCAGGTGTCCTGTTTTTT. The chain has TRBV7-9 and TRBJ2-2; no reliable D call. Per germline, CDR1 SEHNR and CDR2 FQNEAQ (reference sequence). The V and J ends lost 3 bases and 14 bases respectively, with 13 bases between them. CDR3 length equals 12 residues.

This clonotype is classed as medium-sized. The chain joins TRBV9 to TRBJ1-3, with 8 bases fitting TRBD1. Per the germline V gene, CDR1 is SGDLS and CDR2 is YYNGEE. CDR3 length equals 14 residues. Unmatched junction bases numbered 1, after V lost 0 bases and J lost 5 bases. The CDR3 region is CASSVGTGRNTIYF. The CDR3 coding sequence is TGTGCCAGCAGCGTAGGGACAGGGCGAAACACCATATATTTT.

CDR3 coding DNA: TGTGCCAGCAGCGTAGCGACTAGCATCCAAGAGACCCAGTACTTC. Its translation is CASSVATSIQETQYF. The V call is TRBV9, the J call TRBJ2-5, with 7 nucleotides matching TRBD2. The CDR3 totals 15 residues. CDR1 SGDLS and CDR2 YYNGEE come from the germline V gene. J gave up 1 base and V 0 bases, and 3 bases lay outside the gene matches.

The V and J genes are TRBV9 and TRBJ2-3, with unresolved D. This CDR3 has 16 residues. Germline CDR1 is SGDLS and CDR2 is YYNGEE. Trimming took 2 bases from V and 1 from J, leaving 14 bases between them. As DNA, the CDR3 is TGTGCCAGCAGCGTTAGTCCCCATCGGCGCACAGATACGCAGTATTTT. This gives the protein CASSVSPHRRTDTQYF.

Only a few counts were recorded for this clonotype. The chain carries TRBV9 and TRBJ2-1; tentatively, D is TRBD1 or TRBD2 (5 bases each). CDR1 SGDLS and CDR2 YYNGEE come from the germline V gene. Trimming removed 0 bases at V and 10 bases at J, with 8 bases between. This CDR3 has 12 amino acids. The CDR3 nucleotides read TGTGCCAGCAGCGTAGACGGGGCCGAGCAGTTCTTC. Encoded protein: CASSVDGAEQFF.

This clonotype was detected many times. This chain connects TRBV9 to TRBJ2-3, with unresolved D. CDR1 is SGDLS, CDR2 YYNGEE, per germline. This CDR3 contains 13 residues. Trimming cost V 4 bases and J 4 bases, with 10 bases left between them. CDR3 region: CASSTNLADTQYF. CDR3 sequence (DNA): TGTGCCAGCAGCACAAACCTGGCAGATACGCAGTATTTT. The full variable domain, with the rest looked up from reference TRBV9 and TRBJ2-3, is DSGVTQTPKHLITATGQRVTLRCSPRSGDLSVYWYQQSLDQGLQFLIQYYNGEERAKGNILERFSAQQFPDLHSELNLSSLELGDSALYFCASSTNLADTQYFGPGTRLTVL.

This clonotype has just a few counts. This chain links TRBV9 with TRBJ2-3, with D possibly matching TRBD2 (6 bases). The ends were cut back, 3 bases at V and 2 bases at J, with 16 bases in the middle. CDR1 is SGDLS, CDR2 YYNGEE, per germline. This CDR3 has 16 amino acids. The CDR3 nucleotides read TGTGCCAGCAGCGCCCATTCTACGGGGGTCACAGATACGCAGTATTTT. Translating gives CASSAHSTGVTDTQYF.

Ten or more counts support this clonotype. This CDR3 reads CASSVAPGYNEKLFF. CDR3 bases: TGTGCCAGCAGCGTAGCACCCGGGTATAACGAAAAACTGTTTTTT. This chain links TRBV9 with TRBJ1-4; D ambiguous. V gave up 0 bases and J gave up 8 bases, with 14 bases separating them. Germline V gives CDR1 SGDLS, CDR2 YYNGEE. The CDR3 sequence is 15 residues long.

This clonotype is deemed medium-sized. This sequence joins TRBV9 and TRBJ2-5; 7 nucleotides match TRBD2. CDR1 SGDLS and CDR2 YYNGEE come from the germline V gene. The CDR3 runs 19 residues. Trimming cost V 0 bases and J 4 bases; bases outside gene matches: 18. CDR3 region: CASSVGLAVPPDQRETQYF. For the CDR3, the DNA is TGTGCCAGCAGCGTAGGGCTAGCGGTCCCACCAGATCAAAGAGAGACCCAGTACTTC.

This clonotype was observed many times. This sequence joins TRBV9 and TRBJ2-5; D is possibly TRBD2 (6 bases). The germline V gene encodes CDR1 SGDLS and CDR2 YYNGEE. The CDR3 consists of 14 residues. Deletions cut 4 bases from V and 1 base from J, with 11 bases between. The CDR3 DNA sequence: TGTGCCAGCAGCCCACCGGAGGGCCAAGAGACCCAGTACTTC. It is translated as CASSPPEGQETQYF.

This clonotype has a count of ten or more. The chain recombines TRBV9 with TRBJ1-1; the D gene is possibly TRBD1 (5 bases). Germline V gene lookup returns CDR1 SGDLS and CDR2 YYNGEE. The CDR3 loop spans 13 amino acids. The germline V and J ends were trimmed by 3 bases and 5 bases, with 11 bases remaining between them. This CDR3 is CASSAPGPTEAFF. The CDR3 DNA follows: TGTGCCAGCAGCGCCCCGGGGCCAACTGAAGCTTTCTTT.

There are many counts of this clonotype. This chain links TRBV9 with TRBJ2-5, with 8 bases identical to TRBD2. This CDR3 region has 15 residues. Germline V gene sequence: CDR1 SGDLS, CDR2 YYNGEE. With V trimmed by 4 bases and J by 5 bases, 10 bases remained unmatched. The CDR3 DNA follows: TGTGCCAGCAGCCCCGGGGGGGGCATCTGGGAGACCCAGTACTTC. Translation gives CASSPGGGIWETQYF.

This clonotype was detected many times. The V gene is TRBV9, the J gene TRBJ2-5; the D is unclear. Germline lookup yields CDR1 SGDLS and CDR2 YYNGEE. This CDR3 is built from 13 residues. Trimming took 3 bases from V and 2 from J, leaving 8 bases between them. The DNA for the CDR3 is TGTGCCAGCAGCGGAGTAGCACAAGAGACCCAGTACTTC. Residues: CASSGVAQETQYF.

The sample holds a few counts of this clonotype. The gene calls are TRBV9 and TRBJ2-1, with D unclear. This CDR3 contains 14 residues. V was pared by 4 bases and J by 1 base, with 9 bases between. Germline CDR1 reads SGDLS; CDR2 reads YYNGEE. The chain's CDR3 is CASSPAGSYNEQFF. In nucleotides, the CDR3 is TGTGCCAGCAGCCCCGCTGGATCCTACAATGAGCAGTTCTTC.

The J gene is TRBJ2-3, the V gene TRBV9; the match to TRBD2 covers 8 bases. The CDR3 is 17 residues long. Per germline, CDR1 SGDLS and CDR2 YYNGEE. The V gene end was trimmed by 1 base and the J gene end by 3 bases; junction bases not matched to a gene: 10. The CDR3 sequence is CASSVTTGTSATDTQYF. CDR3 nucleotides: TGTGCCAGCAGCGTAACGACCGGGACTAGTGCTACAGATACGCAGTATTTT.

This clonotype has just a few counts. The rearrangement uses TRBV9 and TRBJ2-1; D is unresolved. The CDR3 is 14 amino acids. CDR1 and CDR2 from the germline V gene are SGDLS and YYNGEE. V was pared by 0 bases and J by 5 bases, with 9 bases between. Written as DNA, the CDR3 is TGTGCCAGCAGCGTAGCTCCGGGTAACAATGAGCAGTTCTTC. This sequence encodes CASSVAPGNNEQFF.

This clonotype was counted a few times. This sequence joins TRBV9 and TRBJ2-3, with D uncertain. Per germline, CDR1 SGDLS and CDR2 YYNGEE. Trimming removed 3 bases from V and 0 bases from J, with 5 bases in between. The CDR3 covers 13 residues. CDR3 sequence: CASSGNSTDTQYF. DNA for the CDR3: TGTGCCAGCAGCGGAAATAGCACAGATACGCAGTATTTT.